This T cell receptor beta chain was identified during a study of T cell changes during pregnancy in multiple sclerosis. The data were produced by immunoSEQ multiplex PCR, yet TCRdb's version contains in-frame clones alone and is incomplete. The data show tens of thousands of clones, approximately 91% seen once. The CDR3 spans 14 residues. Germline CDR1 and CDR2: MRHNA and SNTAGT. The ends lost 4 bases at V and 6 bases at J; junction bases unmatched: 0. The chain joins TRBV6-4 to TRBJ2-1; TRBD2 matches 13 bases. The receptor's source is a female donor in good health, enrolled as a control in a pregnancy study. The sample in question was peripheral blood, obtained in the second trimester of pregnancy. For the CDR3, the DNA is TGTGCCAGCAGTGGACTAGCGGGGGGCAATGAGCAGTTCTTC. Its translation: CASSGLAGGNEQFF.